A single T cell receptor (beta chain) is shown here with its context. Its specificity is not known. The data were obtained in a study of shared clonotypes between healthy human individuals. Study conclusions and caveats: It was the few donors that limited the genetic and exposure-history diversity represented. Generally, estimated richness proved larger in naive subsets than it did in memory subsets.

TCRdb keeps only in-frame clones here, not all; method: immunoSEQ multiplex PCR. Among roughly 590,000 clones listed, roughly 95% were seen once. CD45RO-negative, CCR7-selected cells formed the naive CD8 fraction, which excluded terminally differentiated effector memory CD45RA+ cells. The specimen was naive CD8+ T cells sorted from blood. The TCR was taken from a woman in her thirties in good health.

The DNA for the CDR3 is TGTGCCAGCAGTGTGGAAAGCTCCTACGAGCAGTACTTC. The encoded protein is CASSVESSYEQYF. This sequence joins TRBV6-5 and TRBJ2-5; D uncertain. The J call may be in error: the DNA end matches TRBJ2-7 better. The CDR3 sequence is 13 residues long. Germline-derived CDR1 and CDR2 are MNHEY and SVGAGI.